This T cell receptor (beta chain) came from a study of T cell repertoires in cytomegalovirus infection. Whole-study results and caveats: CMV carriers having the relevant HLA were flagged by cumulative public TCR beta family frequency. The response measured ex vivo was dominated by TCR beta clonotypes (HLA-C-restricted and CMV-specific).

Each CDR3 protein is one row after TCRdb ran MiXCR on the reads. The data contain about 530,000 distinct CDR3 sequences, around 27% of them singletons. This clonotype has a single count. Its antigen is unknown. This CDR3 contains 12 residues. The germline gives CDR1 MNHEY, CDR2 SMNVEV (reference sequence). V shed 4 bases and J shed 6 bases, with 9 bases lying between them. The rearrangement uses TRBV27 and TRBJ1-2; weak D call: TRBD1 (5 bases). Sequenced input: PBMCs. The clonotype comes from a human donor in good health (CMV status not recorded). Some clones in this sample may be carry-over from other donors' samples. CDR3 bases: TGTGCCAGCAGTTACGGGACGGATGGCTACACCTTC. It encodes CASSYGTDGYTF.